This T cell receptor (beta chain) appears in the sequencing data of a study of blood T cell repertoires in COVID-19. This clone has a single count. The method was immunoSEQ multiplex PCR; TCRdb's version includes in-frame clones alone and lacks a portion of them. This sample has approximately 170,000 clones, with around 90% found just once. The TCR comes from a man in his sixties with acute or convalescent COVID-19. The sample taken for sequencing was peripheral blood.

This chain's CDR3 is CASSESGGPPLYTDTQYF. Written as DNA, the CDR3 is TGCGCCAGCAGTGAGTCGGGGGGACCCCCCCTCTACACAGATACGCAGTATTTT. The V gene is TRBV10-1, the J gene TRBJ2-3; D is perhaps TRBD2 (6 bases). Germline values: CDR1 WNHNN, CDR2 SYGVQD (reference sequence). V lost 0 bases and J 2 bases, leaving 18 bases between the germline ends. This CDR3 has 18 residues.